Listed here are 31 T cell receptor beta chains from one sample, sequenced in a study of CD8 T cells in ankylosing spondylitis (TCRdb year 2017). The method was 5' RACE. TCRdb lists the instrument as Illumina HiSeq 2500. The public reads were reprocessed in TCRdb via fastp at Q25 and MiXCR, keeping in-frame beta chains. Rows are unified per CDR3 protein, each entry keeping the most common DNA and genes. The sample data list 300,000 to 400,000 distinct CDR3 sequences, and roughly 11% of these were observed just once. Together, the top ten hold about a tenth of the sample. Sequencing was done on a sample of blood, either unsorted or a sorted T cell fraction (not recorded which). All receptors derive from a female donor with ankylosing spondylitis or in good health (not recorded which).

The sample holds a few counts of this clonotype. The chain recombines TRBV7-9 with TRBJ2-3; D may be TRBD1 (7 bases). The V and J ends lost 3 bases and 6 bases respectively, with 19 bases between them. Germline values: CDR1 SEHNR, CDR2 FQNEAQ (reference sequence). The CDR3 has 16 amino acids. The CDR3 bases are TGTGCCAGCAGCTTGGTGCAGGGGGGCTCACGGGATACGCAGTATTTT. The encoded protein is CASSLVQGGSRDTQYF.

Only a few counts were recorded for this clonotype. The genes are TRBV5-1 and TRBJ2-7, with D perhaps assigned TRBD1 or TRBD2 (6 bases each). In germline, CDR1 is SGHRS, CDR2 YFSETQ. Trimming left V 1 base short and J 0 bases short, with 11 bases between. The CDR3 spans 15 residues. The CDR3 DNA reads TGCGCCAGCAGCTTGTGGGGGGACAACTCCTACGAGCAGTACTTC. Protein product: CASSLWGDNSYEQYF. Using reference TRBV5-1 and TRBJ2-7 for the parts outside the CDR3, the full variable domain is KAGVTQTPRYLIKTRGQQVTLSCSPISGHRSVSWYQQTPGQGLQFLFEYFSETQRNKGNFPGRFSGRQFSNSRSEMNVSTLELGDSALYLCASSLWGDNSYEQYFGPGTRLTVT.

This clonotype was seen only a few times. The genes are TRBV5-1 and TRBJ2-2; D uncertain. Trimming took 4 bases from V and 4 from J, leaving 20 bases between them. The CDR3 is 17 amino acids. Germline CDR1 SGHRS, CDR2 YFSETQ. This chain's CDR3 is CASSPGWAFHGTGELFF. The CDR3 bases are TGCGCCAGCAGCCCGGGTTGGGCGTTTCACGGCACCGGGGAGCTGTTTTTT. Together with reference TRBV5-1 and TRBJ2-2, the CDR3 gives the full variable domain: KAGVTQTPRYLIKTRGQQVTLSCSPISGHRSVSWYQQTPGQGLQFLFEYFSETQRNKGNFPGRFSGRQFSNSRSEMNVSTLELGDSALYLCASSPGWAFHGTGELFFGEGSRLTVL.

This clonotype showed up many times. The chain has TRBV20-1 and TRBJ1-6; 7 positions agree with TRBD1. The germline gives CDR1 DFQATT, CDR2 SNEGSKA (reference sequence). The CDR3 extends over 13 amino acids. V trimming: 5 bases; J trimming: 7 bases; junction bases outside the gene matches: 5. In nucleotides, the CDR3 is TGCAGTGCTTACAGGGGCACGAATTCACCCCTCCACTTT. This sequence encodes CSAYRGTNSPLHF.

The chain has TRBV11-2 and TRBJ1-6; TRBD1 agrees at 7 bases. The junction had 5 bases not matched to a gene; V was cut back by 5 bases and J by 7 bases. CDR3 length equals 14 residues. The germline V gene has CDR1 SGHAT and CDR2 FQNNGV. The CDR3: CASSNRGVNSPLHF. The CDR3 DNA sequence: TGTGCCAGCAGCAACAGGGGCGTAAATTCACCCCTCCACTTT.

This clonotype was seen many times. The chain combines TRBV10-3 with TRBJ2-7; D not resolved. The length of the CDR3 is 14 residues. V dropped 3 bases and J dropped 5 bases, with 14 bases sitting between them. Germline values: CDR1 ENHRY, CDR2 SYGVKD. CDR3 region: CAISEKTYPNEQYF. The CDR3 DNA sequence: TGTGCCATCAGTGAAAAGACTTACCCCAACGAGCAGTACTTC.

V and J are TRBV20-1 and TRBJ1-5; D is possibly TRBD1 (6 bases). The CDR3 runs to 15 residues. The V end lost 1 base, the J end lost 1 base, and 11 bases lay between the germline ends. Germline V gene lookup returns CDR1 DFQATT and CDR2 SNEGSKA (reference sequence). The CDR3 loop reads CSARGGTGSNQPQHF. In DNA, the CDR3 is TGCAGTGCTAGAGGTGGTACAGGGAGCAATCAGCCCCAGCATTTT.

The chain carries TRBV7-2 and TRBJ2-5; 7 nucleotides match TRBD1. Per the germline V gene, CDR1 is SGHTA and CDR2 is FQGNSA. After removal of 5 bases from V and 2 bases from J, the junction contained 5 bases not matched to a gene. The CDR3 is 14 amino acids. The CDR3 here is CASSRDSFQETQYF. As DNA, the CDR3 is TGTGCCAGCAGCCGGGACAGCTTTCAAGAGACCCAGTACTTC.

At least ten counts were recorded for this clonotype. The chain joins TRBV5-1 to TRBJ1-3; D is undetermined. Trimming took 0 bases from V and 3 from J, leaving 13 bases between them. There are 16 residues in the CDR3. CDR1 is SGHRS and CDR2 is YFSETQ in the germline V gene. CDR3 nucleotide sequence: TGCGCCAGCAGCTTGGATACGTCGGCATTTGGAAACACCATATATTTT. This sequence encodes CASSLDTSAFGNTIYF.

This clonotype has a count of ten or more. This chain joins TRBV28 and TRBJ1-1; D is unclear. V shed 5 bases and J shed 4 bases, with 5 bases lying between them. This CDR3 has 11 amino acids. CDR1 MDHEN and CDR2 SYDVKM come from the germline V gene. The CDR3, as DNA: TGTGCCAGCAGTCCGGCCACTGAAGCTTTCTTT. Translation: CASSPATEAFF.

The chain employs TRBV9 and TRBJ2-2; TRBD2 might be the D (6 bases). Germline V gives CDR1 SGDLS, CDR2 YYNGEE. V was shortened by 6 bases and J by 3 bases, with 15 bases between the two germline ends. The CDR3 extends over 15 amino acids. CDR3 protein: CASTSGPWDTGELFF. The CDR3 DNA is TGTGCCAGCACCAGCGGGCCTTGGGACACCGGGGAGCTGTTTTTT. Complete variable domain (other parts from reference TRBV9 and TRBJ2-2): DSGVTQTPKHLITATGQRVTLRCSPRSGDLSVYWYQQSLDQGLQFLIQYYNGEERAKGNILERFSAQQFPDLHSELNLSSLELGDSALYFCASTSGPWDTGELFFGEGSRLTVL.

This clonotype showed up just a few times. The rearrangement uses TRBV20-1 and TRBJ2-3; D gene uncertain. This CDR3 has 14 amino acids. The germline CDR1 and CDR2 sequences are DFQATT and SNEGSKA (reference sequence). V was cut by 5 bases and J by 2 bases, with 14 bases left in between. Here the CDR3 DNA reads TGCAGTGCTCCTCTAGTATCACACACAGATACGCAGTATTTT. This encodes CSAPLVSHTDTQYF.

The chain is built from TRBV6-2 or TRBV6-3 and TRBJ2-2; 7 positions match TRBD1. The CDR3 extends over 15 amino acids. CDR1 and CDR2 (germline): MNHEY, SVGEGT. V lost 6 bases to trimming and J lost 2 bases; unmatched junction nucleotides: 6. DNA for the CDR3: TGTGCCAGCAGAACGGGACAGATAAACACCGGGGAGCTGTTTTTT. Its translation is CASRTGQINTGELFF.

This clonotype occurred many times. The chain employs TRBV6-5 and TRBJ2-5; 10 nucleotides agree with TRBD1. V lost 2 bases to trimming and J lost 4 bases; unmatched junction nucleotides: 4. The CDR3 contains 15 residues. CDR1 and CDR2 from the germline V gene are MNHEY and SVGAGI. The CDR3 sequence is CASSYGTGVSETQYF. The CDR3 DNA reads as TGTGCCAGCAGTTACGGGACAGGGGTATCAGAGACCCAGTACTTC.

This clonotype was counted at least ten times. CDR3 DNA sequence: TGTGCCAGTTCCCCGGGGCACCAGAATGAAAAACTGTTTTTT. This sequence encodes CASSPGHQNEKLFF. This chain connects TRBV12-3 or TRBV12-4 to TRBJ1-4, with a tentative D call TRBD1 (5 bases). This CDR3 is 14 amino acids long. V was clipped by 9 bases and J by 5 bases, with 16 bases between them.

The V call is TRBV27, the J call TRBJ2-5, with D possibly being TRBD2 (5 bases). Germline CDR1 is MNHEY and CDR2 is SMNVEV (reference sequence). This CDR3 region has 15 residues. The V end lost 4 bases, the J end lost 5 bases, and 17 bases lay between the germline ends. CDR3 residues: CASSSTPSTGETQYF. The CDR3 DNA sequence: TGTGCCAGCAGTTCAACCCCTTCGACGGGGGAGACCCAGTACTTC.

The gene calls are TRBV27 and TRBJ2-1; 8 nucleotides align to TRBD1. Looked up from germline, CDR1 is MNHEY and CDR2 is SMNVEV (reference sequence). The CDR3 length is 14 residues. Trimming at V came to 7 bases and at J to 6 bases, leaving 8 bases not matched to a gene. The CDR3 spells CASKPGQVGNEQFF. In DNA, the CDR3 is TGTGCCAGCAAACCGGGACAGGTGGGCAATGAGCAGTTCTTC.

The chain links TRBV6-1 to TRBJ1-4; unclear D gene. The germline V gene encodes CDR1 MNHNS and CDR2 SASEGT. V lost 5 bases and J 3 bases, leaving 10 bases between the germline ends. The CDR3 contains 14 residues. The CDR3 reads CASSRGAANEKLFF. The CDR3 DNA reads TGTGCCAGCAGTCGAGGCGCAGCTAATGAAAAACTGTTTTTT.

This clonotype appeared many times. The V call is TRBV18, the J call TRBJ1-1; 7 nucleotides match TRBD1. This CDR3 spans 13 amino acids. CDR1 is KGHSH and CDR2 is LQKENI in the germline V gene. The J segment lost 7 bases and the V segment lost 0 bases, leaving 2 bases of the junction unmatched. CDR3 region: CASSPPGTVEAFF. CDR3 sequence (DNA): TGTGCCAGCTCACCACCGGGGACAGTTGAAGCTTTCTTT.

This rearrangement joins TRBV6-2 or TRBV6-3 to TRBJ2-6; D remains ambiguous. V was pared by 2 bases and J by 0 bases, with 5 bases between. The germline CDR1 and CDR2 sequences are MNHEY and SVGEGT. CDR3 length: 15 residues. The CDR3 sequence is CASSYHNSGANVLTF. DNA of the CDR3: TGTGCCAGCAGTTACCATAACTCTGGGGCCAACGTCCTGACTTTC.

The gene calls are TRBV6-2 or TRBV6-3 and TRBJ2-5; no definite D call. The CDR3 extends over 12 amino acids. The germline V gene has CDR1 MNHEY and CDR2 SVGEGT. V was shortened by 5 bases and J by 4 bases, with 8 bases between the two germline ends. CDR3 bases: TGTGCCAGCAGTACTATTCCAGAGACCCAGTACTTC. Translated: CASSTIPETQYF.

This clonotype was detected many times. The V call is TRBV12-3 or TRBV12-4, the J call TRBJ2-2; maybe TRBD2 (6 bases). V gave up 7 bases and J gave up 1 base, with 16 bases separating them. The CDR3 contains 16 residues. DNA of the CDR3: TGTGCCAGCACCCCCCTTGTGGGAGGGAACACCGGGGAGCTGTTTTTT. Protein sequence: CASTPLVGGNTGELFF.

The V and J genes are TRBV9 and TRBJ1-2; D perhaps matches TRBD1 (6 bases). This CDR3 has 15 amino acids. The germline V gene encodes CDR1 SGDLS and CDR2 YYNGEE. Trimming removed 0 bases at V and 5 bases at J, with 14 bases between. In DNA form, the CDR3 reads TGTGCCAGCAGCGTAGCCGCCGGGGGCCCTTATGGCTACACCTTC. This encodes CASSVAAGGPYGYTF.

This clonotype was observed at least ten times. DNA for the CDR3: TGTGCCACCAGCCCCACAGGGATGGCACTGTTTTTT. As protein: CATSPTGMALFF. The J gene is TRBJ1-4, the V gene TRBV15; tentatively, D is TRBD1 (6 bases). The germline CDR1 and CDR2 sequences are LNHNV and YYDKDF (reference sequence). There are 12 residues in the CDR3. With 5 bases removed from V and 13 bases from J, the gap between germline ends came to 14 bases.

This clonotype was seen ten or more times. The rearrangement joins TRBV10-3 to TRBJ2-3, with D unresolved. This CDR3 is 14 amino acids long. Trimming removed 2 bases from V and 4 bases from J, with 10 bases in between. Germline lookup yields CDR1 ENHRY and CDR2 SYGVKD. CDR3 loop: CAISEVELADTQYF. CDR3 DNA: TGTGCCATCAGTGAGGTGGAGCTGGCAGATACGCAGTATTTT.

In this sample, this clonotype turned up a few times. A much more abundant neighbour one base away suggests this may be a read error. This is likely a read error, given that the CDR3 carries no conserved phenylalanine or tryptophan at its end. The gene calls are TRBV12-3 or TRBV12-4 and TRBJ2-1, with TRBD2 identical over 12 bases. The trim removed 6 bases at V and 8 bases at J, leaving 8 bases unmatched. This CDR3 region has 15 residues. The DNA of the CDR3 is TGTGCCAGCAGACCTCTAGCGGGAGGGGGGGATGAGCAGTTCTGC. This sequence encodes CASRPLAGGGDEQFC.

This clonotype showed up many times. J is TRBJ2-2 and V is TRBV24-1; 7 nucleotides match TRBD1. The V gene end was trimmed by 3 bases and the J gene end by 3 bases; junction bases not matched to a gene: 3. The CDR3 consists of 15 residues. CDR1 and CDR2 (germline): KGHDR, SFDVKD. The CDR3 region has the DNA TGTGCCACCAGTGATCGAGGGGGCTACACCGGGGAGCTGTTTTTT. Amino acids: CATSDRGGYTGELFF.

The table lists this clonotype with many counts. The rearrangement joins TRBV7-9 to TRBJ2-7; D perhaps matches TRBD1 (5 bases). The CDR3 extends over 12 amino acids. Germline V gives CDR1 SEHNR, CDR2 FQNEAQ (reference sequence). Trimming cost V 4 bases and J 7 bases, with 11 bases left between them. For the CDR3, the DNA is TGTGCCAGCAGCTCACAGGCCTGGGAGCAGTACTTC. Its protein product is CASSSQAWEQYF.

The gene calls are TRBV12-3 or TRBV12-4 and TRBJ1-6; 7 bases line up with TRBD1. With V trimmed by 5 bases and J by 6 bases, 4 bases remained unmatched. The CDR3 spans 14 residues. The DNA of the CDR3 is TGTGCCAGCAGTCATGGACAGGTTAATTCACCCCTCCACTTT. This gives the protein CASSHGQVNSPLHF.

This clonotype was seen ten or more times. The genes are TRBV5-1 and TRBJ1-5; D unclear. The V and J ends lost 1 base and 4 bases respectively, with 15 bases between them. The CDR3 runs 16 residues. Germline CDR1 is SGHRS and CDR2 is YFSETQ. CDR3 nucleotides: TGCGCCAGCAGCTTGAGTTCTGCAGATTCAAATCAGCCCCAGCATTTT. Its translation is CASSLSSADSNQPQHF. The full variable domain, in which reference TRBV5-1 and TRBJ1-5 provide the parts outside the CDR3, is KAGVTQTPRYLIKTRGQQVTLSCSPISGHRSVSWYQQTPGQGLQFLFEYFSETQRNKGNFPGRFSGRQFSNSRSEMNVSTLELGDSALYLCASSLSSADSNQPQHFGDGTRLSIL.

This clonotype occurred many times. The chain uses TRBV5-1 and TRBJ2-2; no clear D. This CDR3 region has 14 residues. Trimming took off 5 bases at V and 5 bases at J, with 13 bases between the two ends. Germline loops: CDR1 SGHRS, CDR2 YFSETQ. CDR3 coding DNA: TGCGCCAGCAGAAAGGGAACGGCGACCGGGGAGCTGTTTTTT. The encoded protein is CASRKGTATGELFF.